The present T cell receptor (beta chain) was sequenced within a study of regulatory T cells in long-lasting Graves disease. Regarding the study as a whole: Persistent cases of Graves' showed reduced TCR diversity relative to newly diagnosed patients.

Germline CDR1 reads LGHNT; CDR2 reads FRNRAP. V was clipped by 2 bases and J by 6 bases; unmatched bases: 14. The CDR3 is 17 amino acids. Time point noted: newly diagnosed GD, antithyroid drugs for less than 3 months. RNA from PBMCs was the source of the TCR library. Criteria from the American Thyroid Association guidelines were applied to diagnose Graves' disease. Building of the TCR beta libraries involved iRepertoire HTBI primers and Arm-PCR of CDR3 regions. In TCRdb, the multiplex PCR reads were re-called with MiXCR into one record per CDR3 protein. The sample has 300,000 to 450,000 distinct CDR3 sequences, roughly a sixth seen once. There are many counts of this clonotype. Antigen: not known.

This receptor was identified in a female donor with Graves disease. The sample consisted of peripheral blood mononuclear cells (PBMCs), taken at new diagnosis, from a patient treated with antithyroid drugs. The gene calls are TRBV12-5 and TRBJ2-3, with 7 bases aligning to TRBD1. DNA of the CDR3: TGTGCTAGTGGTTTGAAACCGTTGGGACAGCCGCGGGATACGCAGTATTTT. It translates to CASGLKPLGQPRDTQYF.